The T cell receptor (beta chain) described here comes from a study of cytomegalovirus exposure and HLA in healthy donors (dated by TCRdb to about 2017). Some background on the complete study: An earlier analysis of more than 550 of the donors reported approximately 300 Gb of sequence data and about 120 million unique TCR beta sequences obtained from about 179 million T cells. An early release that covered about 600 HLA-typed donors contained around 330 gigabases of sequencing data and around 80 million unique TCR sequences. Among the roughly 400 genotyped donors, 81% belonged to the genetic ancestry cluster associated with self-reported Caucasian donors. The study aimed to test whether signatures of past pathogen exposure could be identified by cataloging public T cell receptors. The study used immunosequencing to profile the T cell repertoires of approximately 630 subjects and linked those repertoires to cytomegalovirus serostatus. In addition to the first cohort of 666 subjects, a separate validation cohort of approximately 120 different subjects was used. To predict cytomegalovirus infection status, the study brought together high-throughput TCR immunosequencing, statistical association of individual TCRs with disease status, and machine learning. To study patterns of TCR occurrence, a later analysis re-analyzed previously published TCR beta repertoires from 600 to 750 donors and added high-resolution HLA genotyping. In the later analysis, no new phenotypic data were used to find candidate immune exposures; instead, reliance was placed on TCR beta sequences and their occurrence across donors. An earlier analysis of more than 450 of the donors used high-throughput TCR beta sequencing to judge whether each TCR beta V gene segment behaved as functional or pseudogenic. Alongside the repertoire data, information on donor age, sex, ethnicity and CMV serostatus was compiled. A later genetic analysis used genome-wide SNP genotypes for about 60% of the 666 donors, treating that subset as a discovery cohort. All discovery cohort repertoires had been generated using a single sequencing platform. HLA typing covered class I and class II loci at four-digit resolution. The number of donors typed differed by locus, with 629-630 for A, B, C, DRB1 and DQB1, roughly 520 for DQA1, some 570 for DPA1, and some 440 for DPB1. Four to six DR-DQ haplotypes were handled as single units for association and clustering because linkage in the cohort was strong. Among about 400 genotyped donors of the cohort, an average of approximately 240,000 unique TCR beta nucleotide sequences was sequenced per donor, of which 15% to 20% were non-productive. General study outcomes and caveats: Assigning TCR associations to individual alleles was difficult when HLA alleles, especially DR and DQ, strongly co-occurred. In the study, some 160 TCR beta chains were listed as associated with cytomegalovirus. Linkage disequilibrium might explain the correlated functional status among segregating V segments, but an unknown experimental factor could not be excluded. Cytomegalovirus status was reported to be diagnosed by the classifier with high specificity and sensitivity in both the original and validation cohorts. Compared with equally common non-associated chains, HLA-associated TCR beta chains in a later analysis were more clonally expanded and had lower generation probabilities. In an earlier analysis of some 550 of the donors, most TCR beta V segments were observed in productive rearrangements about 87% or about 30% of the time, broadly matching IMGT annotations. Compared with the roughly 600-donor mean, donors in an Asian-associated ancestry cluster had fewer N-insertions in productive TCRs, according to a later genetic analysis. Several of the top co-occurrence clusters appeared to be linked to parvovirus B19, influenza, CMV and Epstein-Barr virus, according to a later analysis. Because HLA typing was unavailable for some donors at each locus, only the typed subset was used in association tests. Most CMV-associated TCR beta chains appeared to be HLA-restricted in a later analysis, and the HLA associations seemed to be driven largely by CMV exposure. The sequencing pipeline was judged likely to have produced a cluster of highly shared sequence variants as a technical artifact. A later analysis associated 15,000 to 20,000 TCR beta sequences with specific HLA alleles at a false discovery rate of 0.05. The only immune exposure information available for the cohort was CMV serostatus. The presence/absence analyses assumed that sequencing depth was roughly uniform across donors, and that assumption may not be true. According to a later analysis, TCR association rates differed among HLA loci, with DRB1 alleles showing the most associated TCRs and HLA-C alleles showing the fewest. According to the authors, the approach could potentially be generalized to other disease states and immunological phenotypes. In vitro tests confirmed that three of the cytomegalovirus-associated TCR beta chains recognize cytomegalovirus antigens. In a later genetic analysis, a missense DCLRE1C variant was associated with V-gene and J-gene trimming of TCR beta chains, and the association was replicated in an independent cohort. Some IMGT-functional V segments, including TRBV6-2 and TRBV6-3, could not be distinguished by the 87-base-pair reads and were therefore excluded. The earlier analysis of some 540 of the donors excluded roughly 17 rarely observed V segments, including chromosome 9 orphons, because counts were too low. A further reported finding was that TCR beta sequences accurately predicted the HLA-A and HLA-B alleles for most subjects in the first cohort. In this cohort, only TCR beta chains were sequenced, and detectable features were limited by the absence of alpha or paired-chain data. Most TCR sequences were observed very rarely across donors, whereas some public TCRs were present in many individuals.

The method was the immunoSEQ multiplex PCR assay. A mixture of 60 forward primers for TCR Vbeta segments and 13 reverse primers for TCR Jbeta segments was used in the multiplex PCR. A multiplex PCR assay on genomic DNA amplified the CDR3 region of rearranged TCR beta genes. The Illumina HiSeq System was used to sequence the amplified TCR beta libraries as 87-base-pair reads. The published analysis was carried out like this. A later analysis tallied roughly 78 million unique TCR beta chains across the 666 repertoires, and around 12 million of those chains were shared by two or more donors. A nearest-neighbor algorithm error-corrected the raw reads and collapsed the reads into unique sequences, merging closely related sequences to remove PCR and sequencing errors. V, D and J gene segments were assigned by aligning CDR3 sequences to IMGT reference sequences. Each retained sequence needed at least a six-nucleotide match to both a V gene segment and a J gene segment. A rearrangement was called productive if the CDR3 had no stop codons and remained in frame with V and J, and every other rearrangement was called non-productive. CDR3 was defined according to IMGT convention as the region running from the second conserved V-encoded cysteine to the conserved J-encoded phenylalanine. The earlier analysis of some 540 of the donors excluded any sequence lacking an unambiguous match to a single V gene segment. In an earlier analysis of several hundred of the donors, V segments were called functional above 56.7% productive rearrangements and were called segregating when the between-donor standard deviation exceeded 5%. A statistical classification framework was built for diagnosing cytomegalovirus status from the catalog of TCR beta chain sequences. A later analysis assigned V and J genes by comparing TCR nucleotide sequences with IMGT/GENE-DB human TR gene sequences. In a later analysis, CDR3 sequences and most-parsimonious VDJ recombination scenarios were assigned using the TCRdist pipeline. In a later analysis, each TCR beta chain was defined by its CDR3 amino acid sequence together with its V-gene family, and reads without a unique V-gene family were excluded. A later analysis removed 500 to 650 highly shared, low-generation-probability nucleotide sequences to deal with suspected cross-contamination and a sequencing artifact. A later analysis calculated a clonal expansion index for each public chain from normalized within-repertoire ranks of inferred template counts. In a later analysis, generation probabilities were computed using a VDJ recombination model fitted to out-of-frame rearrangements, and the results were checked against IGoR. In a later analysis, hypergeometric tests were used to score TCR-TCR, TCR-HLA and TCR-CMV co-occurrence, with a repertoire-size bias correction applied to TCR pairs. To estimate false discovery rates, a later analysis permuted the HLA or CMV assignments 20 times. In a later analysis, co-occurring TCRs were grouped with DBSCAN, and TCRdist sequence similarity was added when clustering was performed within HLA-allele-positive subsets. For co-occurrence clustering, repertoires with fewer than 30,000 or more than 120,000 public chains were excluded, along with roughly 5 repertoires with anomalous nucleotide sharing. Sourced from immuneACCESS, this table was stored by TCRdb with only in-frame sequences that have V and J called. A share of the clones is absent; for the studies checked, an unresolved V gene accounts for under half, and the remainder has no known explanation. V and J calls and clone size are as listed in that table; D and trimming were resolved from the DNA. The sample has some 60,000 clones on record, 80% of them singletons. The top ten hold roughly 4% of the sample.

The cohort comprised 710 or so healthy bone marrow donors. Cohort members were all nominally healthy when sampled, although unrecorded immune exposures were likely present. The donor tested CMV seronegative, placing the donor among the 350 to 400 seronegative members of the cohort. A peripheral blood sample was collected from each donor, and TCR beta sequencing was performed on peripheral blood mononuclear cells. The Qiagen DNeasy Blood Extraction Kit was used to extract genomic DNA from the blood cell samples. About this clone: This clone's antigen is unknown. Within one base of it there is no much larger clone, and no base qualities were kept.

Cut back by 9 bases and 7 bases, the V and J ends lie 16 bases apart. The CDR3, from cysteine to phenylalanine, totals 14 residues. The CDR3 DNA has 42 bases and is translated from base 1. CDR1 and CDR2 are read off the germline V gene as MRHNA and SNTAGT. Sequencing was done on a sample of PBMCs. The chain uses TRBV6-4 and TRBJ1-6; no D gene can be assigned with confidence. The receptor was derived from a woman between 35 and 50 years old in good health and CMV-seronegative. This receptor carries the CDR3 CASAVFGGNSPLHF. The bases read TGTGCCAGTGCTGTTTTCGGAGGGAATTCACCCCTCCACTTT.